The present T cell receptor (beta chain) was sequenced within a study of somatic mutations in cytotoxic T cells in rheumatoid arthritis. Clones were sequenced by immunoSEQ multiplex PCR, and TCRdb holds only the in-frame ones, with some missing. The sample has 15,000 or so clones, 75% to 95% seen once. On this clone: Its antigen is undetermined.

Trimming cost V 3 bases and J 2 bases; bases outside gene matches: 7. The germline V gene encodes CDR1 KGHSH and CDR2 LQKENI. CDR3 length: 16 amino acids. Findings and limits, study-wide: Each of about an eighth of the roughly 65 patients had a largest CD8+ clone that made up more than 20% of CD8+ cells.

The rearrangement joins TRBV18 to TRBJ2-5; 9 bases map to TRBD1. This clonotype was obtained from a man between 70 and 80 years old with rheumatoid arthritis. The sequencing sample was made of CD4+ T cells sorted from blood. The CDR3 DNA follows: TGTGCCAGCTCACCTTTAGGACAGGGGTTTCAAGAGACCCAGTACTTC. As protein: CASSPLGQGFQETQYF.